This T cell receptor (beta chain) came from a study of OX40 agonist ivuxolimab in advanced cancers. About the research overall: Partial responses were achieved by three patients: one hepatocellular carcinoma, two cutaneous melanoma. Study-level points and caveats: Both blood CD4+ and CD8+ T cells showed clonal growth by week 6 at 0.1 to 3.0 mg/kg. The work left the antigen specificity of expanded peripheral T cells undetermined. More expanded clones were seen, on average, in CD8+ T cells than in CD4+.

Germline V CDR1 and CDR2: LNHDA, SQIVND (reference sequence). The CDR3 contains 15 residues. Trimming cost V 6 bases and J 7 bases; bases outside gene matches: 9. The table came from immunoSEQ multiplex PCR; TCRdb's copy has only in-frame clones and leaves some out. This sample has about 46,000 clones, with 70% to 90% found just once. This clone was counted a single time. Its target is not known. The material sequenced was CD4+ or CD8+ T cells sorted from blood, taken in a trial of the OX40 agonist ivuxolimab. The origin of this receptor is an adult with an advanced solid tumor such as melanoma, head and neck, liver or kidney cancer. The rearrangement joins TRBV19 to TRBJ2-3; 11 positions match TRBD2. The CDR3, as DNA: TGTGCCAGTAGGGTAGCGGGAGGGCCGGACTATACGCAGTATTTT. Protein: CASRVAGGPDYTQYF. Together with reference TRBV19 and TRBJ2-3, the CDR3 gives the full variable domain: DGGITQSPKYLFRKEGQNVTLSCEQNLNHDAMYWYRQDPGQGLRLIYYSQIVNDFQKGDIAEGYSVSREKKESFPLTVTSAQKNPTAFYLCASRVAGGPDYTQYFGPGTRLTVL.